Presented here are 26 T cell receptor beta chains from one specimen sequenced in a study of PD-L1 blockade in urothelial cancer. This sample's time point: peripheral blood 6 weeks after treatment start. The table came from immunoSEQ multiplex PCR; TCRdb's copy has only in-frame clones and leaves some out. The profile shows more than 95,000 clones, around nine tenths of them singletons. The sample consisted of PBMCs, taken around atezolizumab (anti-PD-L1) treatment. These receptor sequences come from a man between 60 and 75 years old with urothelial cancer.

J is TRBJ2-1 and V is TRBV9; TRBD2 matches 8 bases. CDR1 is SGDLS and CDR2 is YYNGEE in the germline V gene. J was trimmed by 0 bases and V by 4 bases; bases with no gene match: 6. The CDR3 covers 16 residues. CDR3 in amino acids: CASSTLAGPSYNEQFF. The CDR3 DNA follows: TGTGCCAGCAGCACTTTAGCGGGACCCTCCTACAATGAGCAGTTCTTC.

A few counts support this clone. This rearrangement joins TRBV6-5 to TRBJ1-6; D remains unclear. Germline V gives CDR1 MNHEY, CDR2 SVGAGI. The CDR3 runs 12 residues. V lost 2 bases and J 7 bases, leaving 3 bases between the germline ends. DNA of the CDR3: TGTGCCAGCAGTTACCTGAATTCACCCCTCCACTTT. This sequence encodes CASSYLNSPLHF.

V is TRBV5-1 and J is TRBJ1-3, with a weak D call TRBD1 (5 bases). V lost 1 base, J lost 7 bases, and 21 bases lay in between. The V gene's germline CDR1 is SGHRS and CDR2 YFSETQ. This CDR3 has 17 amino acids. CDR3 residues: CASSLTPGAIVGNTIYF. CDR3 DNA sequence: TGCGCCAGCAGCTTGACTCCTGGGGCGATCGTGGGGAACACCATATATTTT.

The V gene is TRBV4-1, the J gene TRBJ1-4; possible D gene TRBD1, 5 bases. The germline V gene encodes CDR1 MGHRA and CDR2 YSYEKL. The ends were cut back, 1 base at V and 7 bases at J, with 25 bases in the middle. There are 19 residues in the CDR3. For the CDR3, the DNA is TGCGCCAGCAGCCAAGGAGAGGGAGGGGTCGGGGCCCAGGGTGAAAAACTGTTTTTT. Protein product: CASSQGEGGVGAQGEKLFF.

This chain connects TRBV7-9 to TRBJ1-1; a weak D match, TRBD1 (5 bases). Germline V gives CDR1 SEHNR, CDR2 FQNEAQ (reference sequence). V was cut by 3 bases and J by 6 bases, with 11 bases left in between. The CDR3 totals 13 residues. The CDR3 region is CASSFAGGAEAFF. In nucleotides, the CDR3 is TGTGCCAGCAGCTTCGCGGGAGGGGCTGAAGCTTTCTTT.

The J gene is TRBJ2-7, the V gene TRBV9, with TRBD1 matching 10 bases. Germline V CDR1 and CDR2: SGDLS, YYNGEE. The V segment lost 3 bases and the J segment 9 bases; nucleotides outside the gene matches: 9. CDR3 size: 14 residues. CDR3 protein: CASSGSPGTGVQYF. DNA for the CDR3: TGTGCCAGCAGCGGGTCCCCCGGGACAGGGGTGCAGTACTTC.

The chain combines TRBV7-2 with TRBJ2-7; D might be TRBD2 (6 bases). This CDR3 is 14 amino acids long. Trimming removed 6 bases at V and 3 bases at J, with 15 bases between. Germline V CDR1 and CDR2: SGHTA, FQGNSA. CDR3 nucleotides: TGTGCCAGCAGTTTTACTCTTAGCGGCTACGAGCAGTACTTC. Its translation is CASSFTLSGYEQYF.

This clone was observed a single time. The chain is built from TRBV19 and TRBJ2-1; D remains unclear. This CDR3 is built from 12 residues. Trimming removed 3 bases at V and 14 bases at J, with 14 bases between. Germline CDR1 and CDR2: LNHDA and SQIVND (reference sequence). The CDR3 DNA sequence: TGTGCCAGTAGTATGGCTGCCCCCCCCAAGTTCTTC. Its protein product is CASSMAAPPKFF.

The rearrangement uses TRBV27 and TRBJ1-2, with 7 positions matching TRBD1. The CDR3 spans 16 residues. The trim removed 1 base at V and 4 bases at J, leaving 9 bases unmatched. CDR1 is MNHEY, CDR2 SMNVEV, per germline (reference sequence). CDR3 sequence (DNA): TGTGCCAGCAGTTTATTCCCGGGACAGACAAGCTATGGCTACACCTTC. Protein: CASSLFPGQTSYGYTF.

The chain couples TRBV6-5 to TRBJ2-7, with 8 nucleotides matching TRBD1. Germline V gene sequence: CDR1 MNHEY, CDR2 SVGAGI. The CDR3 totals 14 residues. Trimming removed 2 bases from V and 3 bases from J; junction bases left unmatched: 3. The CDR3 reads CASSYGDRGYEQYF. CDR3 nucleotides: TGTGCCAGCAGTTACGGTGACAGGGGCTACGAGCAGTACTTC.

This clone was seen at least ten times. The rearrangement uses TRBV2 and TRBJ1-4, with D possibly being TRBD1 (6 bases). This CDR3 has 12 amino acids. The V end was cut by 3 bases, the J end by 8 bases, with 7 bases between. From germline, CDR1 is SNHLY and CDR2 FYNNEI. In nucleotides, the CDR3 is TGTGCCAGCAGTGATCAGGGGGAAAAACTGTTTTTT. This codes for CASSDQGEKLFF. The variable domain in full, completed from reference TRBV2 and TRBJ1-4, reads EPEVTQTPSHQVTQMGQEVILRCVPISNHLYFYWYRQILGQKVEFLVSFYNNEISEKSEIFDDQFSVERPDGSNFTLKIRSTKLEDSAMYFCASSDQGEKLFFGSGTQLSVL.

The rearrangement uses TRBV9 and TRBJ1-2; 7 bases are shared with TRBD1. CDR1 is SGDLS and CDR2 is YYNGEE in the germline V gene. The J segment lost 0 bases and the V segment lost 4 bases, leaving 6 bases of the junction unmatched. The CDR3 is 15 residues long. The CDR3 region is CASSSRQGSNYGYTF. The CDR3 coding sequence is TGTGCCAGCAGCTCCCGACAGGGCTCTAACTATGGCTACACCTTC. The entire variable domain, with the rest obtained from reference TRBV9 and TRBJ1-2, is as follows: DSGVTQTPKHLITATGQRVTLRCSPRSGDLSVYWYQQSLDQGLQFLIQYYNGEERAKGNILERFSAQQFPDLHSELNLSSLELGDSALYFCASSSRQGSNYGYTFGSGTRLTVV.

CDR3 nucleotides: TGTGCCAGCAGCCCTAGGGCGGGGGTCACCGGGGAGCTGTTTTTT. It codes for CASSPRAGVTGELFF. The chain couples TRBV7-2 to TRBJ2-2; TRBD2 matches 7 bases. The CDR3 spans 15 residues. Germline V gene data show CDR1 as SGHTA and CDR2 as FQGNSA. The ends lost 5 bases at V and 4 bases at J; junction bases unmatched: 7.

This clone was seen once. The chain carries TRBV7-2 and TRBJ2-1; 9 nucleotides line up with TRBD2. Germline lookup yields CDR1 SGHTA and CDR2 FQGNSA. V lost 1 base, J lost 6 bases, and 4 bases stayed unmatched. The CDR3 is 15 amino acids. CDR3 residues: CASSLVVTSGNEQFF. Here the CDR3 DNA reads TGTGCCAGCAGCTTAGTAGTGACTAGCGGCAATGAGCAGTTCTTC.

The V gene is TRBV19, the J gene TRBJ1-1, with D unresolved. The CDR3 runs 13 residues. Germline-derived CDR1 and CDR2 are LNHDA and SQIVND (reference sequence). The ends were cut back, 3 bases at V and 4 bases at J, with 9 bases in the middle. The CDR3 here is CASSITTITEAFF. The CDR3 DNA is TGTGCCAGTAGTATTACAACCATCACTGAAGCTTTCTTT.

The rearrangement links TRBV7-3 to TRBJ2-7, with 7 bases fitting TRBD1. J gave up 7 bases and V 1 base, and 13 bases lay outside the gene matches. Germline V lookup: CDR1 SGHTA, CDR2 FQGTGA. The CDR3 is made up of 16 amino acids. The CDR3 DNA reads as TGTGCCAGCAGCTTAAAACCAAGACAGGGAAGGGGGGAGCAGTACTTC. Protein: CASSLKPRQGRGEQYF. Using reference TRBV7-3 and TRBJ2-7 for the parts outside the CDR3, the full variable domain is GAGVSQTPSNKVTEKGKYVELRCDPISGHTALYWYRQSLGQGPEFLIYFQGTGAADDSGLPNDRFFAVRPEGSVSTLKIQRTERGDSAVYLCASSLKPRQGRGEQYFGPGTRLTVT.

The chain joins TRBV10-3 to TRBJ1-6; 10 nucleotides line up with TRBD1. Germline V gene data show CDR1 as ENHRY and CDR2 as SYGVKD. This CDR3 has 16 residues. V shed 2 bases and J 7 bases; nucleotides not matched to a gene: 5. The DNA for the CDR3 is TGTGCCATCAGTGAGGGTACGGGACAGGGGAATTCACCCCTCCACTTT. This translates into CAISEGTGQGNSPLHF.

The gene calls are TRBV11-2 and TRBJ1-2; the D is unclear. CDR3 length equals 13 residues. V was shortened by 1 base and J by 5 bases, with 8 bases between the two germline ends. Germline CDR1 is SGHAT and CDR2 is FQNNGV. The CDR3 here is CASSLGTVYGYTF. For the CDR3, the DNA is TGTGCCAGCAGCTTAGGCACGGTGTATGGCTACACCTTC.

The chain links TRBV4-3 to TRBJ1-3; unclear D gene. The CDR3 sequence is 15 residues long. Trimming took 1 base from V and 2 from J, leaving 9 bases between them. The germline V gene encodes CDR1 LGHNA and CDR2 YSLEER. Here the CDR3 DNA reads TGCGCCAGCAGCCAAGTCCGAGCCACTGGAAACACCATATATTTT. As protein: CASSQVRATGNTIYF.

The rearrangement uses TRBV19 and TRBJ2-5, with TRBD1 as a possible D gene (5 bases). From germline, CDR1 is LNHDA and CDR2 SQIVND (reference sequence). CDR3 length: 14 amino acids. V lost 4 bases to trimming and J lost 4 bases, with 13 bases between them. CDR3 in DNA: TGTGCCAGTAGTACAGGGTTGGACGGAGAGACCCAGTACTTC. The encoded protein is CASSTGLDGETQYF.

The gene calls are TRBV28 and TRBJ1-2; D is unresolved. The V end lost 5 bases, the J end lost 10 bases, and 17 bases lay between the germline ends. The CDR3 covers 13 residues. Germline V gene lookup returns CDR1 MDHEN and CDR2 SYDVKM. As DNA, the CDR3 is TGTGCCAGCAGTGAAAAAAACCTACCTGCCTACACCTTC. It encodes CASSEKNLPAYTF.

The chain couples TRBV19 to TRBJ2-7, with a weak D call TRBD2 (5 bases). Trimming cost V 2 bases and J 7 bases, with 12 bases left between them. Germline CDR1 and CDR2: LNHDA and SQIVND (reference sequence). The CDR3 extends over 13 amino acids. This CDR3 reads CASSISRAREQYF. The CDR3 region has the DNA TGTGCCAGTAGTATATCGAGGGCTCGGGAGCAGTACTTC.

This clone was found once. V usage is TRBV5-5 and J usage is TRBJ1-1, with unresolved D. The CDR3 consists of 13 residues. Germline V CDR1 and CDR2: SGHKS, YYEKEE (reference sequence). V was clipped by 2 bases and J by 0 bases, with 5 bases between them. The CDR3 here is CASSLFMNTEAFF. The CDR3 DNA reads TGTGCCAGCAGCTTATTTATGAACACTGAAGCTTTCTTT.

The chain uses TRBV5-5 and TRBJ2-7; 11 positions match TRBD1. From germline, CDR1 is SGHKS and CDR2 YYEKEE (reference sequence). Trimming removed 0 bases from V and 1 base from J; junction bases left unmatched: 9. CDR3 length equals 18 residues. CDR3 coding DNA: TGTGCCAGCAGCTTGGAATTTCTAGGACAGGGGGCTTCCTACGAGCAGTACTTC. As protein: CASSLEFLGQGASYEQYF.

This rearrangement joins TRBV19 to TRBJ2-7; 9 bases match TRBD2. V was clipped by 7 bases and J by 4 bases; unmatched bases: 5. The CDR3 runs to 13 residues. Germline values: CDR1 LNHDA, CDR2 SQIVND (reference sequence). Here the CDR3 reads CASTPRGGYEQYF. For the CDR3, the DNA is TGTGCCAGTACCCCGCGGGGGGGTTACGAGCAGTACTTC.

The CDR3 DNA is TGCGCCAGCAGCCAAGATGGGCAGGGTCATCAGCCCCAGCATTTT. This sequence encodes CASSQDGQGHQPQHF. This chain links TRBV4-3 with TRBJ1-5, with a possible D match to TRBD1 (5 bases). The CDR3 runs to 15 residues. Per the germline V gene, CDR1 is LGHNA and CDR2 is YSLEER. Trimming took off 0 bases at V and 5 bases at J, with 11 bases between the two ends.